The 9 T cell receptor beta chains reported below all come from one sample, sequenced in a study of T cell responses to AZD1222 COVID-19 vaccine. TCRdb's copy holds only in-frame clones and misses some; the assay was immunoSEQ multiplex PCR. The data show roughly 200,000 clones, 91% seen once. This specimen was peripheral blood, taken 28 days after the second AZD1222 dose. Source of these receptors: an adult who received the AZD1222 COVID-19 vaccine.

In nucleotides, the CDR3 is TGCGCCAGCAGCCAAGTGGACAGCCGGAATTCACCCCTCCACTTT. It encodes CASSQVDSRNSPLHF. The chain combines TRBV5-1 with TRBJ1-6; D may be TRBD1 (6 bases). The CDR3 has 15 residues. The germline V gene has CDR1 SGHRS and CDR2 YFSETQ. Trimming pared 4 bases from V and 7 bases from J, leaving 15 bases between.

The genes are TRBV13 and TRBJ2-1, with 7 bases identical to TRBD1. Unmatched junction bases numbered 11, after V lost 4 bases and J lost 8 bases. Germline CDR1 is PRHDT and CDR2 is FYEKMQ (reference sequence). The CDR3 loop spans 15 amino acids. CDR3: CASSSRQGPDDEQFF. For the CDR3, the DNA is TGTGCCAGCAGCTCCCGACAGGGTCCTGACGATGAGCAGTTCTTC. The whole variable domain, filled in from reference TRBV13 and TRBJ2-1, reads AAGVIQSPRHLIKEKRETATLKCYPIPRHDTVYWYQQGPGQDPQFLISFYEKMQSDKGSIPDRFSAQQFSDYHSELNMSSLELGDSALYFCASSSRQGPDDEQFFGPGTRLTVL.

The DNA of the CDR3 is TGTGCCAGCAGCTTAGGATGGGCTAGCGGAAAAAAGACCCAGTACTTC. It specifies CASSLGWASGKKTQYF. The V and J genes are TRBV7-2 and TRBJ2-5, with TRBD2 matching 7 bases. CDR1 SGHTA and CDR2 FQGNSA come from the germline V gene. Germline trimming cut 1 base from V and 6 bases from J; bases unmatched to any gene: 11. The CDR3 covers 16 residues.

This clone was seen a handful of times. CDR3 in amino acids: CASSTLLQGPTEAFF. Here the CDR3 DNA reads TGTGCCAGCAGTACGCTACTTCAGGGGCCCACTGAAGCTTTCTTT. The chain joins TRBV6-5 to TRBJ1-1; tentatively, D is TRBD1 (6 bases). Looked up from germline, CDR1 is MNHEY and CDR2 is SVGAGI. The CDR3 contains 15 residues. V was shortened by 5 bases and J by 4 bases, with 17 bases between the two germline ends.

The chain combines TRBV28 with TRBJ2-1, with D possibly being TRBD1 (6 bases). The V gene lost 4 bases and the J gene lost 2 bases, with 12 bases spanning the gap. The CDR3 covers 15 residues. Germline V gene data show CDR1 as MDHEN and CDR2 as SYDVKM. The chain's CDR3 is CASSWTAIPYNEQFF. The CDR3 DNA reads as TGTGCCAGCAGTTGGACAGCCATCCCCTACAATGAGCAGTTCTTC.

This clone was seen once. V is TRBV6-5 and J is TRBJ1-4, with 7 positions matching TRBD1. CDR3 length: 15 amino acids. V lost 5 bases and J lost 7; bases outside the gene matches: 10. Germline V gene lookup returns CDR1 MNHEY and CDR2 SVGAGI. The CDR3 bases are TGTGCCAGCAGTAGACAGGGACCCCAGTTTGAAAAACTGTTTTTT. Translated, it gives CASSRQGPQFEKLFF.

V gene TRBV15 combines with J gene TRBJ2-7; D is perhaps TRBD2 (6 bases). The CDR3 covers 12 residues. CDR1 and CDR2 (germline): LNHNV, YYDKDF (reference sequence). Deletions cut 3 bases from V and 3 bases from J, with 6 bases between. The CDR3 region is CATSRRGYEQYF. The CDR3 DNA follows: TGTGCCACCAGCAGGCGGGGCTACGAGCAGTACTTC.

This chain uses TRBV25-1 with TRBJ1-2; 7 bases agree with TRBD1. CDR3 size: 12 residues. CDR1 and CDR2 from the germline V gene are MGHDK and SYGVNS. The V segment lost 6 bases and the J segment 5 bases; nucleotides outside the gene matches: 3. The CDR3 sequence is CASRQGGYGYTF. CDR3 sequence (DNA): TGTGCCAGCAGGCAGGGGGGGTATGGCTACACCTTC.

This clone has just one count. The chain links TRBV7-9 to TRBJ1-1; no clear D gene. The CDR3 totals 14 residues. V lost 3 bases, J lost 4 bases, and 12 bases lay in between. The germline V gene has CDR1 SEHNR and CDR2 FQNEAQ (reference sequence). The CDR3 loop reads CASSFQGRGTEAFF. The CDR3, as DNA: TGTGCCAGCAGCTTTCAAGGACGAGGCACTGAAGCTTTCTTT.